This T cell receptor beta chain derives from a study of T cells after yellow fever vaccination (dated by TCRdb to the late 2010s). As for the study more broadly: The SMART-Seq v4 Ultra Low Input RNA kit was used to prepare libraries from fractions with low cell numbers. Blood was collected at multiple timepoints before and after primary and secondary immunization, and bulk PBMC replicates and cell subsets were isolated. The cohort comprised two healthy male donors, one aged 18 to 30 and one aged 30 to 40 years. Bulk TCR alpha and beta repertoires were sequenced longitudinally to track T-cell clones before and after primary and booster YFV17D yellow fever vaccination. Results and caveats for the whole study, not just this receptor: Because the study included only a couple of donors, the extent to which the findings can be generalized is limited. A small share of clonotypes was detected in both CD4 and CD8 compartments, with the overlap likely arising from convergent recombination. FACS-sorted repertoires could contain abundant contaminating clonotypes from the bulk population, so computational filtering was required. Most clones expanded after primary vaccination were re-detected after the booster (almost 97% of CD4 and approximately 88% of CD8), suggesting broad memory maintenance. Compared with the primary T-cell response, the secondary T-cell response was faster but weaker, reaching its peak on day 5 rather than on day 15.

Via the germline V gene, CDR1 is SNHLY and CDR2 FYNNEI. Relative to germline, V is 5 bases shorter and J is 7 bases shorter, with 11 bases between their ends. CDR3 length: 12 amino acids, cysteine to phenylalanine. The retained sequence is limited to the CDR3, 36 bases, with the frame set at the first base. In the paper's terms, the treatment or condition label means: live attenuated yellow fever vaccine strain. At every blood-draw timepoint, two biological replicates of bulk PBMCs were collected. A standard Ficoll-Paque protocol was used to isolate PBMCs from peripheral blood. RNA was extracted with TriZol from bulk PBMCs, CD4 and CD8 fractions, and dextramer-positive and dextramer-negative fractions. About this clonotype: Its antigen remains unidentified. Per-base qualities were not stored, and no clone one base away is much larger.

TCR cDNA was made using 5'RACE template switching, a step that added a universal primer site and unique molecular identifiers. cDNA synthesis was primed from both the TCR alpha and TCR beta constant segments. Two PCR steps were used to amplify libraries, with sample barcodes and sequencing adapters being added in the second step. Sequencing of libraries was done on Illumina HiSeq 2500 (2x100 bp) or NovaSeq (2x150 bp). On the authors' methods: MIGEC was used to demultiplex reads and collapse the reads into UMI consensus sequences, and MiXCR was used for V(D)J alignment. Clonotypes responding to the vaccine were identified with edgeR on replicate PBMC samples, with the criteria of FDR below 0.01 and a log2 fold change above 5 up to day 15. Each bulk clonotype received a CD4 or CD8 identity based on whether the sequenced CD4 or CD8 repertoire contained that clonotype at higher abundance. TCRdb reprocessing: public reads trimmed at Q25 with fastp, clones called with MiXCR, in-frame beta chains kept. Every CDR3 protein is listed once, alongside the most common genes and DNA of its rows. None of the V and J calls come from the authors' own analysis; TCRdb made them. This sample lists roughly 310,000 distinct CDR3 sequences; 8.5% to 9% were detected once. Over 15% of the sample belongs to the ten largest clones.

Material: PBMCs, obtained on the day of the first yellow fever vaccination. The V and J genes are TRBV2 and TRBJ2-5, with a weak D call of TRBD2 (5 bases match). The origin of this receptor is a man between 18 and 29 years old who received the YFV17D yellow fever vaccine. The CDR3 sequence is CASSRSVWTQYF. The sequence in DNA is TGTGCCAGCAGTCGTAGCGTCTGGACCCAGTACTTC.